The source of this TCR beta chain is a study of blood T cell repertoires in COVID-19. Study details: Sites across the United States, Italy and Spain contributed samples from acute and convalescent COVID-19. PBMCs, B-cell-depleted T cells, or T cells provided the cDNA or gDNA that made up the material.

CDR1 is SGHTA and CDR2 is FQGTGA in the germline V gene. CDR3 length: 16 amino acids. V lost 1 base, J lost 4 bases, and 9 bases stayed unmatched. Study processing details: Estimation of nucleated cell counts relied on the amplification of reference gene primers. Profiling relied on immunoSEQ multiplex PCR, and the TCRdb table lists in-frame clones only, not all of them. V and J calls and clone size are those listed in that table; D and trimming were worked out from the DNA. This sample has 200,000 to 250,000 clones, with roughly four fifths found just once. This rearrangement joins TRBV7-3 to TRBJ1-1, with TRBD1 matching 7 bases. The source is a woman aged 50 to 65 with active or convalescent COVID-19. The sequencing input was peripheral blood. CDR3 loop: CASSLMGQGGSTEAFF. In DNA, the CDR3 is TGTGCCAGCAGCTTAATGGGTCAGGGGGGCAGCACTGAAGCTTTCTTT.